Listed here are 2 T cell receptor beta chains from one sample, sequenced in a study of CD8+ T cells in alopecia areata. The treatment denotes: oral pan-JAK inhibitor, 5-10 mg twice daily. Investigators isolated RNA and reverse transcribed it into cDNA to act as the sequencing template. Profiled with immunoSEQ multiplex PCR; TCRdb holds only in-frame clones, not every one. The sample contains approximately 100,000 clones, 60% of which appear only once. The specimen was CD8+ T cells sorted from blood, collected between weeks 55 and 65, from a patient treated with tofacitinib. These receptors were taken from a human donor with alopecia areata.

The chain carries TRBV4-1 and TRBJ1-5; a possible D gene is TRBD1 (5 bases). The V end lost 0 bases, the J end lost 6 bases, and 12 bases lay between the germline ends. Germline CDR1 MGHRA, CDR2 YSYEKL. The CDR3 totals 15 residues. The CDR3 spells CASSQDMGVIQPQHF. CDR3 coding DNA: TGCGCCAGCAGCCAAGATATGGGGGTTATTCAGCCCCAGCATTTT.

The chain uses TRBV27 and TRBJ2-5; D is uncertain. CDR1 is MNHEY and CDR2 is SMNVEV in the germline V gene (reference sequence). This CDR3 spans 15 amino acids. Trimming shortened V by 2 bases and J by 1 base, and 11 bases separated the two germline ends. The CDR3 loop reads CASSLNLDLQETQYF. CDR3 DNA: TGTGCCAGCAGTTTAAATTTGGACCTCCAAGAGACCCAGTACTTC.